The sequence of this T cell receptor (beta chain) was determined in a study of a mutant IDH1 vaccine in newly diagnosed glioma. Study-level background: Previous care, which was radiotherapy, temozolomide, or both, most often involved both. In the visit schedule, V12 fell in week 35, while V13 fell in week 47.

The repertoire was sequenced with immunoSEQ multiplex PCR; TCRdb's copy has only in-frame clones and lacks some. The table has around 84,000 clones, 81% seen once; the top ten hold 5% to 6.5%. In this sample, this clone turned up once. The target antigen is unknown. The sample's time point: week 47, end of study. Each vaccine dose was 300 ug of mutant IDH1 20-mer peptide, with topical imiquimod. Patients underwent eight vaccinations, which took place in weeks 1, 3, 5, 7, 11, 15, 19 and 23. The sample here was PBMCs, taken from a glioma patient whose treatment included an IDH1 peptide vaccine. This receptor was taken from a man aged 40-49 years with glioma.

The chain's CDR3 is CASSRGGFTEAFF. CDR3 in DNA: TGTGCCAGCAGTCGAGGGGGCTTCACTGAAGCTTTCTTT. J is TRBJ1-1 and V is TRBV2, with 7 bases matching TRBD1. CDR3 length: 13 amino acids. Germline assignment: CDR1 SNHLY and CDR2 FYNNEI. V was clipped by 5 bases and J by 4 bases; unmatched bases: 4. Full variable domain (rest looked up from reference TRBV2 and TRBJ1-1): EPEVTQTPSHQVTQMGQEVILRCVPISNHLYFYWYRQILGQKVEFLVSFYNNEISEKSEIFDDQFSVERPDGSNFTLKIRSTKLEDSAMYFCASSRGGFTEAFFGQGTRLTVV.